A selection of T cell receptor beta chains follows, all from one sample in a study of cytomegalovirus exposure and HLA in healthy donors. The table came from immunoSEQ multiplex PCR; TCRdb's copy has only in-frame clones and leaves some out. The sample shows about 110,000 clones, about 75% of them seen only once. Sequenced material: PBMCs. Receptors originate from a man aged 40-49 years in good health and CMV-seronegative. Both conserved end residues are part of each CDR3. The order of the fields is D gene, J gene, V gene, clone size, CDR3 DNA, CDR3 protein. A D gene is named only where the DNA matches it firmly. Rows may omit the clone size; those that give it use once, few, many or a size class.

d_gene: TRBD1; j_gene: TRBJ1-5; v_gene: TRBV10-3; abundance: .; CDR3nt: TGTGCCATCAGTGCTTACAGGGGGGATAGCAATCAGCCCCAGCATTTT; CDR3aa: CAISAYRGDSNQPQHF
d_gene: TRBD1; j_gene: TRBJ1-4; v_gene: TRBV19; abundance: .; CDR3nt: TGTGCCAGTACCACAGGGGACGCAACTAATGAAAAACTGTTTTTT; CDR3aa: CASTTGDATNEKLFF
d_gene: TRBD1; j_gene: TRBJ1-2; v_gene: TRBV19; abundance: .; CDR3nt: TGTGCCAGTAGCGTGACAGGGCAGGATGGCTACACCTTC; CDR3aa: CASSVTGQDGYTF
d_gene: TRBD1; j_gene: TRBJ2-3; v_gene: TRBV6-5; abundance: .; CDR3nt: TGTGCCAGCAGTCTGACAGGGCGCCCCACAGATACGCAGTATTTT; CDR3aa: CASSLTGRPTDTQYF
d_gene: TRBD2; j_gene: TRBJ2-7; v_gene: TRBV5-1; abundance: few; CDR3nt: TGCGCCAGCAGCTTGAGGTCTAGCGGGACTGAGTACGAGCAGTACTTC; CDR3aa: CASSLRSSGTEYEQYF
d_gene: .; j_gene: TRBJ1-6; v_gene: TRBV25-1; abundance: .; CDR3nt: TGTGCCAGCAGTGAAGACAGTGGTTATAATTCACCCCTCCACTTT; CDR3aa: CASSEDSGYNSPLHF
d_gene: .; j_gene: TRBJ2-3; v_gene: TRBV5-5; abundance: .; CDR3nt: TGTGCCAGCAGCTTTCTGTCAGATACGCAGTATTTT; CDR3aa: CASSFLSDTQYF
d_gene: TRBD2; j_gene: TRBJ2-5; v_gene: TRBV10-2; abundance: .; CDR3nt: TGCGCCACCGATTATGTTAGCGGGGAGATTCAAGAGACCCAGTACTTC; CDR3aa: CATDYVSGEIQETQYF
d_gene: .; j_gene: TRBJ2-3; v_gene: TRBV6-5; abundance: .; CDR3nt: TGTGCCAGCCGAAGGGACTTCACAGATACGCAGTATTTT; CDR3aa: CASRRDFTDTQYF
d_gene: TRBD1; j_gene: TRBJ2-7; v_gene: TRBV10-1; abundance: .; CDR3nt: TGCGCCAGCAGCTACGACCGGGACAGGGGATTAAACGAGCAGTACTTC; CDR3aa: CASSYDRDRGLNEQYF
d_gene: .; j_gene: TRBJ1-1; v_gene: TRBV12-2; abundance: once; CDR3nt: TGTGCAAGTCGCTTAAAGAAATGGACAGGGAGGAACACTGAAGCTTTCTTT; CDR3aa: CASRLKKWTGRNTEAFF
d_gene: .; j_gene: TRBJ2-3; v_gene: TRBV7-3; abundance: .; CDR3nt: TGTGCCAGCAGCTTACTGGGGGGGCGCACAGATACGCAGTATTTT; CDR3aa: CASSLLGGRTDTQYF
d_gene: TRBD1; j_gene: TRBJ1-5; v_gene: TRBV7-9; abundance: .; CDR3nt: TGTGCCAGCAGCATCTGGACAGGGGCGTACGAGCAGCCCCAGCATTTT; CDR3aa: CASSIWTGAYEQPQHF
d_gene: .; j_gene: TRBJ1-1; v_gene: TRBV18; abundance: .; CDR3nt: TGTGCCAGCTCACCACAGCCGGGGGGGAACACTGAAGCTTTCTTT; CDR3aa: CASSPQPGGNTEAFF
d_gene: TRBD1; j_gene: TRBJ1-6; v_gene: TRBV18; abundance: .; CDR3nt: TGTGCCAGCTCCCAGGGGGATTCACCCCTCCACTTT; CDR3aa: CASSQGDSPLHF
d_gene: TRBD1; j_gene: TRBJ1-2; v_gene: TRBV18; abundance: .; CDR3nt: TGTGCCAGCTCACCACGTCCAGGGGGCAACTATGGCTACACCTTC; CDR3aa: CASSPRPGGNYGYTF
d_gene: TRBD2; j_gene: TRBJ2-5; v_gene: TRBV11-2; abundance: .; CDR3nt: TGTGCCAGCAGCTTAGCCAGCGGGGGGGCTTTCGAGACCCAGTACTTC; CDR3aa: CASSLASGGAFETQYF
d_gene: TRBD1; j_gene: TRBJ1-2; v_gene: TRBV2; abundance: .; CDR3nt: TGTGCCATCCGGGACAGGGGGCGTTTGACTAACTATGGCTACACCTTC; CDR3aa: CAIRDRGRLTNYGYTF
d_gene: .; j_gene: TRBJ1-6; v_gene: TRBV27; abundance: once; CDR3nt: TGTGCCAGCAGCGCCTATAATTCACCCCTCCACTTT; CDR3aa: CASSAYNSPLHF
d_gene: TRBD1; j_gene: TRBJ2-7; v_gene: TRBV23-1; abundance: .; CDR3nt: TGCGCCAGCAGGGACAGGACAGGCCCTTCGGGGTACGAGCAGTACTTC; CDR3aa: CASRDRTGPSGYEQYF
d_gene: TRBD1; j_gene: TRBJ1-4; v_gene: TRBV2; abundance: .; CDR3nt: TGTGCCACACAGGGGACAACTAATGAAAAACTGTTTTTT; CDR3aa: CATQGTTNEKLFF
d_gene: TRBD2; j_gene: TRBJ2-7; v_gene: TRBV5-1; abundance: .; CDR3nt: TGCGCCAGCAGCTCCTCCGGGACTAGCGTTATCTTC; CDR3aa: CASSSSGTSVIF
d_gene: TRBD2; j_gene: TRBJ2-3; v_gene: TRBV5-4; abundance: once; CDR3nt: TGTGCCAGCAGCCAAGGGACTAGCGGGGGGTTAGATACGCAGTATTTT; CDR3aa: CASSQGTSGGLDTQYF
d_gene: TRBD2; j_gene: TRBJ2-3; v_gene: TRBV5-4; abundance: .; CDR3nt: TGTGCCAGCAGCCAGGAGGGTCCTCCGGGGGGGTTGGCAGATACGCAGTATTTT; CDR3aa: CASSQEGPPGGLADTQYF
d_gene: .; j_gene: TRBJ2-7; v_gene: TRBV4-1; abundance: .; CDR3nt: TGCGCCAGCAGCCCTGGCAGGGCTTCCTACGAGCAGTACTTC; CDR3aa: CASSPGRASYEQYF
d_gene: TRBD1; j_gene: TRBJ2-3; v_gene: TRBV5-1; abundance: .; CDR3nt: TGCGCCAGCAGCTCGAGACGGACAGGGGACTTTACAGATACGCAGTATTTT; CDR3aa: CASSSRRTGDFTDTQYF
d_gene: .; j_gene: TRBJ1-6; v_gene: TRBV7-8; abundance: .; CDR3nt: TGTGCCAGCAGCTTCGTGACAGGCTTCTATAATTCACCCCTCCACTTT; CDR3aa: CASSFVTGFYNSPLHF
d_gene: TRBD1; j_gene: TRBJ2-7; v_gene: TRBV11-2; abundance: .; CDR3nt: TGTGCCAGCAGCTTCGACAGGGATATTCACTACGAGCAGTACTTC; CDR3aa: CASSFDRDIHYEQYF
d_gene: .; j_gene: TRBJ2-3; v_gene: TRBV2; abundance: .; CDR3nt: TGTGCCAGCTGTCTCCTACCAGCGGTTAGCACAGATACGCAGTATTTT; CDR3aa: CASCLLPAVSTDTQYF